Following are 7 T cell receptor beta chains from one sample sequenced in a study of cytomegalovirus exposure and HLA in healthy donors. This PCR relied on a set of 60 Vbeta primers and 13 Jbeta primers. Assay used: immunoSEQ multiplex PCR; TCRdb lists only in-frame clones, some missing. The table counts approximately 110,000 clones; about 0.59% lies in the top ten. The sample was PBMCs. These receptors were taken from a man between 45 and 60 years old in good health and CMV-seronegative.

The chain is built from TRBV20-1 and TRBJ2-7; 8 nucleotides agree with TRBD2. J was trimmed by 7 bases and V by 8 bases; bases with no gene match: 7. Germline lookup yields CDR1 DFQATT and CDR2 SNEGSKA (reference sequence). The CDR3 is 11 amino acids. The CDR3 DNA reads TGCAGTCCTACTAGCGGAGGGGAGCAGTACTTC. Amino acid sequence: CSPTSGGEQYF.

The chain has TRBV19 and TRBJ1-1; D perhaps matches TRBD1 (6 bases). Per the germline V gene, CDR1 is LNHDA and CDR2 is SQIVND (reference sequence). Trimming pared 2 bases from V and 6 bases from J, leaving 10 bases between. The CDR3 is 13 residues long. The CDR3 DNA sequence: TGTGCCAGTAGTATAACAGGGCTTCCTGAAGCTTTCTTT. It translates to CASSITGLPEAFF.

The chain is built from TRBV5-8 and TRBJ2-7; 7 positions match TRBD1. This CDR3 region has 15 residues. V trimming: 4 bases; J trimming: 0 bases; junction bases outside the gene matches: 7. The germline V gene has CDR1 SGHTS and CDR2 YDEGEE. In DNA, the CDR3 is TGTGCCAGCAGCCCCGGGACAGCGCTCTCCTACGAGCAGTACTTC. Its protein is CASSPGTALSYEQYF.

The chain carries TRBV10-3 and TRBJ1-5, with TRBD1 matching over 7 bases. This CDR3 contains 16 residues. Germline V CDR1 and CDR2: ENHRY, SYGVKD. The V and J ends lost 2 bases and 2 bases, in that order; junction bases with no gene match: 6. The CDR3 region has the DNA TGTGCCATCAGTGAGGCTACAGGGGTCGGCAATCAGCCCCAGCATTTT. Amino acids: CAISEATGVGNQPQHF.

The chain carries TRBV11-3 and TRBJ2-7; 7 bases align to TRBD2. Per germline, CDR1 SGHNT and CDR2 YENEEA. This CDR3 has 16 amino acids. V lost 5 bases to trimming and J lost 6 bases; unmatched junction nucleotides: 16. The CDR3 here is CASSRYGGVGPGEQYF. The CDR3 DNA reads TGTGCCAGCAGCAGATATGGGGGGGTGGGCCCCGGCGAGCAGTACTTC.

CDR3 DNA sequence: TGTGCCAGTAGTTTCCGACAGAGCTCTGGGGCCAACGTCCTGACTTTC. It codes for CASSFRQSSGANVLTF. This rearrangement joins TRBV19 to TRBJ2-6; the D gene is possibly TRBD1 (5 bases). Germline V gene sequence: CDR1 LNHDA, CDR2 SQIVND (reference sequence). This CDR3 has 16 residues. Trimming took off 5 bases at V and 0 bases at J, with 11 bases between the two ends. The full variable domain, with the rest looked up from reference TRBV19 and TRBJ2-6, is DGGITQSPKYLFRKEGQNVTLSCEQNLNHDAMYWYRQDPGQGLRLIYYSQIVNDFQKGDIAEGYSVSREKKESFPLTVTSAQKNPTAFYLCASSFRQSSGANVLTFGAGSRLTVL.

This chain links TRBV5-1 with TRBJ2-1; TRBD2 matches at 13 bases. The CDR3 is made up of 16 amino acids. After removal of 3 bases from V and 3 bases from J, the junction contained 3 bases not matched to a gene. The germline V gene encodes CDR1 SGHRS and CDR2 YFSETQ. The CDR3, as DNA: TGCGCCAGCAGCTCTACTAGCGGGGGGGTCTACAATGAGCAGTTCTTC. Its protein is CASSSTSGGVYNEQFF.